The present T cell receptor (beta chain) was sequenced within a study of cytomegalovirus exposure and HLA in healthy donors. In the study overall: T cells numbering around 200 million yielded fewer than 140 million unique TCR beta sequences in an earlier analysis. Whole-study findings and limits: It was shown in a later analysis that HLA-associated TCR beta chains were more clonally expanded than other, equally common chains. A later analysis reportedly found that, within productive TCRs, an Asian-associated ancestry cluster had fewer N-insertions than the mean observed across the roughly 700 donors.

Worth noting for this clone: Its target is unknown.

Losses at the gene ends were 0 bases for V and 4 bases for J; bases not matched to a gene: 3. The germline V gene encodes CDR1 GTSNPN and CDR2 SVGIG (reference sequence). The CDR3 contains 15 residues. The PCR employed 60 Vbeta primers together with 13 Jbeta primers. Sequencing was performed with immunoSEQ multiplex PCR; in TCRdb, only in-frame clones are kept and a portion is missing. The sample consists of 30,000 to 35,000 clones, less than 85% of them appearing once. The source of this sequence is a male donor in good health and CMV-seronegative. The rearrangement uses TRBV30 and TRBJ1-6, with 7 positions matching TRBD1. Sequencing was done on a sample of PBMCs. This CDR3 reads CAWSVGTDYNSPLHF. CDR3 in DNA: TGTGCCTGGAGTGTCGGGACAGATTATAATTCACCCCTCCACTTT.